A single sample is the source of the 9 T cell receptor beta chains below, sequenced in a study of blood T cells in healthy people across ages. Through a sample-barcoded 5' primer and a J-beta primer mix, a second PCR was run for roughly 6 to 12 cycles. TCRdb used MiXCR to reprocess the 5' RACE reads, holding one entry per CDR3 protein. The sample carries 870,000 or so distinct CDR3 sequences, about 30% recorded once. The sequenced material came from blood. These receptors originate from an elderly woman in good health.

This clonotype has only one observation. One junction end does not reproduce the germline sequence, and a read error may be involved. The gene calls are TRBV7-2 and TRBJ2-6; 7 nucleotides match TRBD1. Looked up from germline, CDR1 is SGHTA and CDR2 is FQGNSA. The CDR3 has 19 residues. The CDR3 DNA reads as TGTGCCAGCAGCTTGGGGATGACAGGGTTCCCTGCTGGGGCCAACGTCCGGACTTTC. Translating gives CASSLGMTGFPAGANVRTF.

The CDR3, as DNA: TGCAGTGCGTCATTACAGGGCGGGGCTGAAGCTTTCTTT. It translates to CSASLQGGAEAFF. V usage is TRBV20-1 and J usage is TRBJ1-1, with D maybe TRBD1 (6 bases). V shed 6 bases and J shed 6 bases, with 17 bases lying between them. In germline, CDR1 is DFQATT, CDR2 SNEGSKA (reference sequence). The CDR3 has 13 residues.

This clonotype was seen at least ten times. The V gene is TRBV27, the J gene TRBJ2-5; TRBD1 or TRBD2 may be the D gene (5 bases each). Trimming removed 6 bases at V and 7 bases at J, with 15 bases between. Germline V lookup: CDR1 MNHEY, CDR2 SMNVEV (reference sequence). CDR3 length: 13 residues. The CDR3 reads CASSPGPVATQYF. In nucleotides, the CDR3 is TGTGCCAGCAGCCCGGGACCCGTTGCGACCCAGTACTTC.

This clonotype was counted between two and nine times. V usage is TRBV7-2 and J usage is TRBJ1-2, with TRBD1 matching over 8 bases. Germline CDR1 and CDR2: SGHTA and FQGNSA. CDR3 length: 14 residues. J was trimmed by 8 bases and V by 5 bases; bases with no gene match: 10. CDR3 DNA: TGTGCCAGCAGCCTCAACCAGGGGGCAGAAGGCTACACCTTC. The encoded protein is CASSLNQGAEGYTF.

This clonotype appeared a few times. This chain connects TRBV5-1 to TRBJ2-2; D call uncertain. Germline CDR1 is SGHRS and CDR2 is YFSETQ. V lost 0 bases, J lost 0 bases, and 9 bases lay in between. The CDR3 contains 16 residues. The CDR3 spells CASSLGAGSNTGELFF. In nucleotides, the CDR3 is TGCGCCAGCAGCTTGGGGGCAGGATCGAACACCGGGGAGCTGTTTTTT.

This clonotype came up a few times. V gene TRBV6-6 combines with J gene TRBJ2-2, with D possibly matching TRBD2 (5 bases). The CDR3 is made up of 17 amino acids. V was pared by 0 bases and J by 0 bases, with 11 bases between. CDR1 MNHNY and CDR2 SVGAGI come from the germline V gene (reference sequence). The CDR3 bases are TGTGCCAGCAGTTACTCGTATCTGGAGGCGAACACCGGGGAGCTGTTTTTT. It yields the protein CASSYSYLEANTGELFF.

This clonotype was found a few times. The rearrangement uses TRBV10-3 and TRBJ2-5, with 8 bases that match TRBD2. V dropped 6 bases and J dropped 5; count of bases not matched to a gene: 11. This CDR3 contains 15 residues. The germline CDR1 and CDR2 sequences are ENHRY and SYGVKD. This CDR3 reads CAIRRGGAMRETQYF. The CDR3 region has the DNA TGTGCCATCAGACGGGGGGGCGCGATGAGGGAGACCCAGTACTTC.

This rearrangement joins TRBV20-1 to TRBJ2-7; perhaps TRBD2 as D (6 bases). CDR3 length: 14 residues. The germline V and J ends were trimmed by 4 bases and 7 bases, with 20 bases remaining between them. CDR1 is DFQATT and CDR2 is SNEGSKA in the germline V gene (reference sequence). CDR3 amino acids: CSATDGGSSYEQYF. In DNA, the CDR3 is TGCAGTGCTACTGATGGAGGGAGTAGCTATGAGCAGTACTTC.

This clonotype came up a few times. CDR3 residues: CASILGGGTSYEQYF. In DNA, the CDR3 is TGTGCCAGCATCCTCGGCGGGGGTACCTCCTACGAGCAGTACTTC. This chain uses TRBV28 with TRBJ2-7; 7 bases map to TRBD2. Trimming cost V 7 bases and J 0 bases; bases outside gene matches: 9. The CDR3 contains 15 residues. Germline values: CDR1 MDHEN, CDR2 SYDVKM. The whole variable domain, remainder taken from reference TRBV28 and TRBJ2-7, is DVKVTQSSRYLVKRTGEKVFLECVQDMDHENMFWYRQDPGLGLRLIYFSYDVKMKEKGDIPEGYSVSREKKERFSLILESASTNQTSMYLCASILGGGTSYEQYFGPGTRLTVT.